This passage covers 3 T cell receptor beta chains from one sample sequenced in a study of T cells after yellow fever vaccination (dated by TCRdb to between 2019 and 2020). The treatment or condition label here, explained by the study, means: live attenuated yellow fever vaccine strain. Library preparation was by 5' RACE. For sequencing, an Illumina HiSeq 2500 was employed. TCRdb passed the public sequencing reads through fastp at Q25 and MiXCR, retaining productive beta sequences. When rows share a CDR3 protein, they turn into one entry using the most common DNA and genes. The sample table records about 110,000 distinct CDR3 sequences; 8.4% of these occur just once. The ten largest clones take up roughly 25% of the sample. The sequenced sample was CD8+ T cells sorted from PBMCs, obtained 45 days after the yellow fever booster vaccination. The receptors here all came from a young man who received the YFV17D yellow fever vaccine.

Remarks on this clonotype: This may stem from a read error, because a much larger clone lies one nucleotide away. This likely comes from a read error, as the CDR3 has no conserved phenylalanine or tryptophan at its end. The rearrangement joins TRBV9 to TRBJ1-5; no clear D gene. Germline CDR1 is SGDLS and CDR2 is YYNGEE. The ends were cut back, 8 bases at V and 3 bases at J, with 12 bases in the middle. The CDR3 consists of 13 residues. CDR3 sequence (DNA): TGTGCCAGTTCAGACGGAAACAATCAGCCCCAGCATTCT. Its translation is CASSDGNNQPQHS.

This clonotype has at least ten counts. J is TRBJ2-3 and V is TRBV12-3 or TRBV12-4; no reliable D call. The CDR3 has 14 amino acids. The V gene lost 5 bases and the J gene lost 0 bases, with 9 bases spanning the gap. CDR3 amino acids: CASSVSTSTDTQYF. DNA of the CDR3: TGTGCCAGCAGTGTCTCTACTAGCACAGATACGCAGTATTTT.

The chain employs TRBV30 and TRBJ2-5; D is possibly TRBD2 (5 bases). Per germline, CDR1 GTSNPN and CDR2 SVGIG (reference sequence). Trimming pared 4 bases from V and 5 bases from J, leaving 14 bases between. This CDR3 comprises 13 residues. DNA of the CDR3: TGTGCCTGGACCGAAGGTAGCGCGGAGACCCAGTACTTC. Encoded protein: CAWTEGSAETQYF.